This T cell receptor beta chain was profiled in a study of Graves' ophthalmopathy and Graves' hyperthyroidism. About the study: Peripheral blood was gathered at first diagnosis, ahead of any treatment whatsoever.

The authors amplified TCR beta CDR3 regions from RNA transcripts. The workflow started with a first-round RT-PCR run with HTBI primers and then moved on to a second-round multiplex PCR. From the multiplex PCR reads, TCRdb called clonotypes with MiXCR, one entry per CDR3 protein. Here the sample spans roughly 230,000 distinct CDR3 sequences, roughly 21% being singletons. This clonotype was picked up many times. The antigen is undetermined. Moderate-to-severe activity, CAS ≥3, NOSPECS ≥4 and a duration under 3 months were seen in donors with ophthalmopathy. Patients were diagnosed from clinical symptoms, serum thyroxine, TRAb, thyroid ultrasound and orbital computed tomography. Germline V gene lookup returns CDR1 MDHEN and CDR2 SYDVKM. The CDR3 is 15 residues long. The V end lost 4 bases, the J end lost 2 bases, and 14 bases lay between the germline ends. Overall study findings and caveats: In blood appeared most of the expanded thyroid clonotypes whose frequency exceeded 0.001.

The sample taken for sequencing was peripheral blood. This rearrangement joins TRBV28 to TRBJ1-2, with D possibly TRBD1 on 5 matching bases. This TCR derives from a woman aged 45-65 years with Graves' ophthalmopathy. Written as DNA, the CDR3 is TGTGCCAGCAGTTCAATAACGAGGGGAAACTATGGCTACACCTTC. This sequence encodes CASSSITRGNYGYTF.